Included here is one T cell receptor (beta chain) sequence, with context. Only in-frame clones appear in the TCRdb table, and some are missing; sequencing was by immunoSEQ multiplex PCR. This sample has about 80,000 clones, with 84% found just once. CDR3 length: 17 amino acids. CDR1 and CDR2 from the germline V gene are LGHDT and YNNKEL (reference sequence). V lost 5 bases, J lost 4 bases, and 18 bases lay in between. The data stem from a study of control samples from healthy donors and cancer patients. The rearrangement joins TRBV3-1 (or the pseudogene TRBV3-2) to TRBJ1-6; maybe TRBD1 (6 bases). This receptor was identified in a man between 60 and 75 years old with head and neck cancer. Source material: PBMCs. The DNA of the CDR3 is TGTGCCAGCAGCTCTTGGGGGGGGCAAGAATATAATTCACCCCTCCACTTT. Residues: CASSSWGGQEYNSPLHF.